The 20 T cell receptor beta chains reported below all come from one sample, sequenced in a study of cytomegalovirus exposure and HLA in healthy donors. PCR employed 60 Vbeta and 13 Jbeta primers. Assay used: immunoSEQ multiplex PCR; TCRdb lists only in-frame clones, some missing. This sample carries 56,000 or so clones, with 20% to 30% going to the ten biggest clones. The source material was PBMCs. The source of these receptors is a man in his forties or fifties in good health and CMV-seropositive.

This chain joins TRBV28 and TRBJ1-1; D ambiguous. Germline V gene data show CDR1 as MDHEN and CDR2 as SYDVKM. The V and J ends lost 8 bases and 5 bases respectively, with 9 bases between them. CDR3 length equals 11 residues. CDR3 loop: CASLRGTEAFF. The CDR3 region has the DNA TGTGCCAGCTTGCGGGGAACTGAAGCTTTCTTT.

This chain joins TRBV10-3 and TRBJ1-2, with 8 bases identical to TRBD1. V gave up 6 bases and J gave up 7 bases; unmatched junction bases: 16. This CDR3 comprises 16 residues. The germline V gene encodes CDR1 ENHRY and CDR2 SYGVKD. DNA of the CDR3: TGTGCCATCAGAAGTACCCCGAAGACAGGGGTGGCTGGCTACACCTTC. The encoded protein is CAIRSTPKTGVAGYTF.

CDR3 sequence: CASSLAGASTDTQYF. In DNA, the CDR3 is TGTGCCAGCAGCTTAGCGGGAGCTAGCACAGATACGCAGTATTTT. This chain links TRBV6-1 with TRBJ2-3; 9 bases align to TRBD2. The CDR3 loop spans 15 amino acids. Germline trimming cut 6 bases from V and 0 bases from J; bases unmatched to any gene: 4. The germline CDR1 and CDR2 sequences are MNHNS and SASEGT.

The CDR3 reads CASSPRRGVKADTQYF. The CDR3 region has the DNA TGTGCCAGCAGTCCCCGGCGGGGGGTGAAGGCAGATACGCAGTATTTT. This sequence joins TRBV7-2 and TRBJ2-3; 8 bases match TRBD2. V lost 6 bases to trimming and J lost 4 bases; unmatched junction nucleotides: 12. Looked up from germline, CDR1 is SGHTA and CDR2 is FQGNSA. This CDR3 comprises 16 residues.

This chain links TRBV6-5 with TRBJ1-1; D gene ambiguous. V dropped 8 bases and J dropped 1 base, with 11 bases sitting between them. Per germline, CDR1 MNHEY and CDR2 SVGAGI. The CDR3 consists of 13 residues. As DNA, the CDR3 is TGTGCCAGCGTCGAGCCTGGGAACACTGAAGCTTTCTTT. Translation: CASVEPGNTEAFF.

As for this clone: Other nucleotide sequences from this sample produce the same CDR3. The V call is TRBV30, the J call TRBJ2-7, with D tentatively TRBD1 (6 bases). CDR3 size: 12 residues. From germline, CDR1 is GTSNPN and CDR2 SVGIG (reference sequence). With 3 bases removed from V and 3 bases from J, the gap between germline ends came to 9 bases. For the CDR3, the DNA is TGTGCCTGGAGCGTACAGGGCTACGAGCAGTACTTC. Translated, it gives CAWSVQGYEQYF.

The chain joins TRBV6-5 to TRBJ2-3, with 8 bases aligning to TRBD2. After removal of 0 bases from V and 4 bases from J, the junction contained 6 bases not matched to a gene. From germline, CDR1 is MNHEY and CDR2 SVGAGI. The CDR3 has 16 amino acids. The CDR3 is CASSYSRGGLPDTQYF. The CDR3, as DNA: TGTGCCAGCAGTTACTCCCGCGGGGGGCTCCCAGATACGCAGTATTTT.

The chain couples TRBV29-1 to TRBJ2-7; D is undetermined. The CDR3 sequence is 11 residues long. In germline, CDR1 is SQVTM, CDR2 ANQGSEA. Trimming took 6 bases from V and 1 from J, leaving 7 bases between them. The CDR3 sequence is CSVELSYEQYF. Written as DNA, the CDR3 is TGCAGCGTCGAACTATCCTACGAGCAGTACTTC.

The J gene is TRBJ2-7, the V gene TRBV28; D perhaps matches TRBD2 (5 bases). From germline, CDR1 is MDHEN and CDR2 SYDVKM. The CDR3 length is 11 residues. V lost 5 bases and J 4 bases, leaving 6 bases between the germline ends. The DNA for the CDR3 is TGTGCCAGCAGTGCGGGTTACGAGCAGTACTTC. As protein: CASSAGYEQYF.

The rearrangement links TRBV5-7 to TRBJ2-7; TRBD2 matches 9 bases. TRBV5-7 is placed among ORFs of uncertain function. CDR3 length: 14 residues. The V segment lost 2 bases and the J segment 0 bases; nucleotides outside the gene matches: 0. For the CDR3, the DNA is TGTGCCAGCAGCTTTAGCGGGAGCTCCTACGAGCAGTACTTC. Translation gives CASSFSGSSYEQYF.

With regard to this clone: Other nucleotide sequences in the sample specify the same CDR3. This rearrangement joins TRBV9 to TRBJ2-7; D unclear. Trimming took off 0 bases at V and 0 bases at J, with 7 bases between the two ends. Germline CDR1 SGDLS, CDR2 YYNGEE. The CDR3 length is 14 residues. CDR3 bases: TGTGCCAGCAGCGTAGGATTGAGCTCCTACGAGCAGTACTTC. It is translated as CASSVGLSSYEQYF. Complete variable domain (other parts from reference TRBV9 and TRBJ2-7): DSGVTQTPKHLITATGQRVTLRCSPRSGDLSVYWYQQSLDQGLQFLIQYYNGEERAKGNILERFSAQQFPDLHSELNLSSLELGDSALYFCASSVGLSSYEQYFGPGTRLTVT.

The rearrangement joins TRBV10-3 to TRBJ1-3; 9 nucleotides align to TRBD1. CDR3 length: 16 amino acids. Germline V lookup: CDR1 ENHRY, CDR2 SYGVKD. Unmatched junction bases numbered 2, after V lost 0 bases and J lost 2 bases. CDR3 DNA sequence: TGTGCCATCAGTGAGTCTAGGGACAGGGCTGGAAACACCATATATTTT. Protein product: CAISESRDRAGNTIYF.

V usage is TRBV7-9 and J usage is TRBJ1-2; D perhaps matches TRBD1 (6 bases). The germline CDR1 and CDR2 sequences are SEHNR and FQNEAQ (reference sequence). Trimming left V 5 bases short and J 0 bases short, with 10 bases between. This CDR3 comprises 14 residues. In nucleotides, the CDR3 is TGTGCCAGCAGCCCACAGGGCCCTAACTATGGCTACACCTTC. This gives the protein CASSPQGPNYGYTF.

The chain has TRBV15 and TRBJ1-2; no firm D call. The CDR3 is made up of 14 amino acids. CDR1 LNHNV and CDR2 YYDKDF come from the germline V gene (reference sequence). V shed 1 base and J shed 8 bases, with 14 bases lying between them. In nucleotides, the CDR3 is TGTGCCACCAGCAGAGGTGAACAGCTATGGGGCTACACCTTC. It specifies CATSRGEQLWGYTF.

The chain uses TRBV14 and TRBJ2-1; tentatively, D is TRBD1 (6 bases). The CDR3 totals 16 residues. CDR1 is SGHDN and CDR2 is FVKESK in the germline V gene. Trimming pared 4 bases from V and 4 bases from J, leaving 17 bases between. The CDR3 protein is CASSPRRRGLYNEQFF. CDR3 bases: TGTGCCAGCAGCCCCCGGCGCAGGGGTCTTTACAATGAGCAGTTCTTC.

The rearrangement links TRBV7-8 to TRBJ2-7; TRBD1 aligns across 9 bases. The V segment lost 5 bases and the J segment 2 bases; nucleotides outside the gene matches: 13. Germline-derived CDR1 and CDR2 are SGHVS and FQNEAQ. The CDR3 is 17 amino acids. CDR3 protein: CASSTSGTGTGPYEQYF. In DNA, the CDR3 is TGTGCCAGCAGCACATCCGGTACGGGGACAGGGCCCTACGAGCAGTACTTC. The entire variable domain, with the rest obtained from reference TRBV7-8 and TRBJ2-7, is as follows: GAGVSQSPRYKVAKRGQDVALRCDPISGHVSLFWYQQALGQGPEFLTYFQNEAQLDKSGLPSDRFFAERPEGSVSTLKIQRTQQEDSAVYLCASSTSGTGTGPYEQYFGPGTRLTVT.

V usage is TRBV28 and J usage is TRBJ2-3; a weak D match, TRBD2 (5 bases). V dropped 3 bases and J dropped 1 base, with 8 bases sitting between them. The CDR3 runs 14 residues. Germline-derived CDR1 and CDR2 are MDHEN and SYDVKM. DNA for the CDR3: TGTGCCAGCAGTTTTGATAGCGGCACAGATACGCAGTATTTT. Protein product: CASSFDSGTDTQYF.

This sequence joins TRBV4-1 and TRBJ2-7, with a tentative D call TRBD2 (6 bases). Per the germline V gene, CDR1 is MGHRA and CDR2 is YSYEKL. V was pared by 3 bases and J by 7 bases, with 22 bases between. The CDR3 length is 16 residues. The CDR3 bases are TGCGCCAGCAGCCACGCTCAGAATCGGAGGGACGGGGAGCAGTACTTC. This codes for CASSHAQNRRDGEQYF.

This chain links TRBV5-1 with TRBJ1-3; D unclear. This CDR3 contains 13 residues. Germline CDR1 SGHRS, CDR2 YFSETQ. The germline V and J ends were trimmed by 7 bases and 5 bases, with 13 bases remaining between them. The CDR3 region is CASAPERRNTIYF. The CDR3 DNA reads TGCGCCAGCGCCCCCGAGAGGCGAAACACCATATATTTT. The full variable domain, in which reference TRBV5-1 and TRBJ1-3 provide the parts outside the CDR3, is KAGVTQTPRYLIKTRGQQVTLSCSPISGHRSVSWYQQTPGQGLQFLFEYFSETQRNKGNFPGRFSGRQFSNSRSEMNVSTLELGDSALYLCASAPERRNTIYFGEGSWLTVV.

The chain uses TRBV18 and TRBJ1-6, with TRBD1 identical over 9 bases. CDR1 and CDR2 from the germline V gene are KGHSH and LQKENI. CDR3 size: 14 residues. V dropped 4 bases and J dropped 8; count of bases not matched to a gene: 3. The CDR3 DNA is TGTGCCAGCTCACAAACAGGGGGCGATTCACCCCTCCACTTT. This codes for CASSQTGGDSPLHF. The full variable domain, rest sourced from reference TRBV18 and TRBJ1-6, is NAGVMQNPRHLVRRRGQEARLRCSPMKGHSHVYWYRQLPEEGLKFMVYLQKENIIDESGMPKERFSAEFPKEGPSILRIQQVVRGDSAAYFCASSQTGGDSPLHFGNGTRLTVT.